The rows below give T cell receptor beta chains drawn from one sample of a study of human T cells and chemical hapten exposure. TCRdb passed the RACE reads through MiXCR, listing each CDR3 protein once. The sample has some 340,000 distinct CDR3 sequences, under 8% seen once. Specimen: whole blood, collected in connection with sensitization to the hapten diphenylcyclopropenone (DPC). Every receptor here comes from a woman aged 18-35 years with alopecia areata. Some clones in this sample may be carry-over from other donors' samples. The CDR3 runs from the conserved cysteine through the conserved F or W. The D gene is left open where the match is weak.

D,V,length,CDR3
NA,TRBV11-2,14,CASSPYRTTDTQYF
NA,TRBV24-1,13,CATSETAHYGYTF
NA,TRBV6-5,14,CASSYRRGNQPQHF
NA,TRBV9,15,CASSVGGPPGNTIYF
NA,TRBV19,14,CASSIGLNQETQYF
NA,TRBV6-1,16,CASSEAMGSLNQPQHF
NA,TRBV6-2/TRBV6-3,13,CASSYSTGSRQFF
NA,TRBV18,14,CASSPGLAKNIQYF
NA,TRBV24-1,13,CATSDRTVDEQFF
TRBD2,TRBV20-1,14,CSARDSGGLPEQFF
NA,TRBV6-5,15,CASSSQRSMNTEAFF
TRBD1,TRBV13,15,CASSPKTGGDSPLHF
TRBD2,TRBV5-1,15,CASSLGTSGTYEQYF